This T cell receptor (beta chain) was profiled in a study of T cell changes during pregnancy in multiple sclerosis. This CDR3 spans 15 amino acids. V lost 3 bases to trimming and J lost 2 bases; unmatched junction nucleotides: 5. From germline, CDR1 is SGHAT and CDR2 FQNNGV. The assay was immunoSEQ multiplex PCR, and TCRdb's table has in-frame clones only and misses some. This table has tens of thousands of clones, roughly 89% appearing once. The material was CD4+ T cells from peripheral blood mononuclear cells, obtained in the first trimester of pregnancy. The rearrangement uses TRBV11-2 and TRBJ2-3; 7 bases are shared with TRBD1. The receptor's source is a female donor with multiple sclerosis, enrolled in a pregnancy study. Written as DNA, the CDR3 is TGTGCCAGCAGCTTTGGGACAGTTACCACAGATACGCAGTATTTT. This translates into CASSFGTVTTDTQYF.